These 26 T cell receptor beta chains were sequenced from one sample in a study of T cells after yellow fever vaccination. Each CDR3 protein is one row after TCRdb ran MiXCR on the 5' RACE reads. The sample consists of about 220,000 distinct CDR3 sequences, approximately 3% of them appearing once. This specimen was CD4+ T cells sorted from PBMCs, taken 10 days after the yellow fever booster vaccination. The receptors derive from a man aged 18 to 29 who received the YFV17D yellow fever vaccine.

This clonotype was counted ten times or more. The chain links TRBV20-1 to TRBJ2-5; TRBD2 matches 10 bases. Germline assignment: CDR1 DFQATT and CDR2 SNEGSKA (reference sequence). V lost 5 bases, J lost 2 bases, and 8 bases stayed unmatched. The CDR3 runs 15 residues. Here the CDR3 DNA reads TGCAGTGCTCCGAACCCTAGCGGGGGACAAGAGACCCAGTACTTC. Residues: CSAPNPSGGQETQYF.

This clonotype was detected many times. The J gene is TRBJ2-7, the V gene TRBV10-1, with 9 positions matching TRBD1. The germline V gene encodes CDR1 WNHNN and CDR2 SYGVQD (reference sequence). V trimming: 10 bases; J trimming: 6 bases; junction bases outside the gene matches: 10. The CDR3 totals 13 residues. CDR3 region: CANRDRDATEQYV. The CDR3 nucleotides read TGCGCCAACCGGGACAGGGATGCTACCGAGCAGTACGTC.

This clonotype was recorded a few times. V is TRBV18 and J is TRBJ1-5; D is perhaps TRBD1 (5 bases). Germline loops: CDR1 KGHSH, CDR2 LQKENI. The V end was cut by 3 bases, the J end by 5 bases, with 14 bases between. This CDR3 is 15 amino acids long. The CDR3 DNA sequence: TGTGCCAGCTCACCCTCACCAGGGAGGTATCAGCCCCAGCATTTT. Translating gives CASSPSPGRYQPQHF.

V gene TRBV4-3 combines with J gene TRBJ1-2; 8 bases align to TRBD1. The germline V gene encodes CDR1 LGHNA and CDR2 YSLEER. Trimming at V came to 4 bases and at J to 4 bases, leaving 8 bases not matched to a gene. The length of the CDR3 is 15 residues. The CDR3 spells CASSRKQGESYGYTF. CDR3 coding DNA: TGCGCCAGCAGCCGTAAACAGGGGGAGAGCTATGGCTACACCTTC.

This clonotype came up many times. The chain's CDR3 is CASSGVTDTQYF. As DNA, the CDR3 is TGTGCCAGCAGTGGTGTCACAGATACGCAGTATTTT. V usage is TRBV25-1 and J usage is TRBJ2-3; D ambiguous. The germline CDR1 and CDR2 sequences are MGHDK and SYGVNS. The CDR3 is 12 residues long. V was trimmed by 4 bases and J by 2 bases, leaving 4 bases between them.

This clonotype has a handful of counts. The chain couples TRBV18 to TRBJ2-2; no clear D. CDR3 length: 14 residues. V was shortened by 4 bases and J by 5 bases, with 11 bases between the two germline ends. Germline CDR1 and CDR2: KGHSH and LQKENI. CDR3 nucleotide sequence: TGTGCCAGCTCACAACTCCCGAGTACCGGGGAGCTGTTTTTT. Amino acid sequence: CASSQLPSTGELFF.

This clonotype was seen ten or more times. This chain links TRBV5-1 with TRBJ2-5; D gene unclear. Germline values: CDR1 SGHRS, CDR2 YFSETQ. V was cut by 2 bases and J by 5 bases, with 13 bases left in between. The CDR3 runs to 14 residues. Written as DNA, the CDR3 is TGCGCCAGCAGCTTAACAACGGCTTCCGAGACCCAGTACTTC. Its protein product is CASSLTTASETQYF.

This clonotype was counted at least ten times. The chain's CDR3 is CSAIVTGRTEAFF. The DNA for the CDR3 is TGCAGTGCTATAGTCACAGGGCGAACTGAAGCTTTCTTT. This chain joins TRBV20-1 and TRBJ1-1; a weak D match, TRBD1 (6 bases). Trimming took 4 bases from V and 5 from J, leaving 14 bases between them. There are 13 residues in the CDR3. From germline, CDR1 is DFQATT and CDR2 SNEGSKA (reference sequence).

This clonotype was observed many times. This sequence joins TRBV5-6 and TRBJ2-5; 8 bases align to TRBD1. V was clipped by 0 bases and J by 11 bases; unmatched bases: 6. Germline V lookup: CDR1 SGHDT, CDR2 YYEEEE. The CDR3 consists of 13 residues. The CDR3 here is CASSLEQGGSQYF. CDR3 in DNA: TGTGCCAGCAGCTTGGAACAGGGGGGATCTCAGTACTTC.

There are many counts of this clonotype. V usage is TRBV5-1 and J usage is TRBJ2-3, with D possibly called TRBD1 or TRBD2 (5 bases each). Trimming took off 4 bases at V and 2 bases at J, with 8 bases between the two ends. Per germline, CDR1 SGHRS and CDR2 YFSETQ. The CDR3 spans 13 residues. The CDR3 nucleotides read TGCGCCAGCAGCCCCGGGACCACAGATACGCAGTATTTT. Translated, it gives CASSPGTTDTQYF. The full variable domain, its missing parts supplied by reference TRBV5-1 and TRBJ2-3, is KAGVTQTPRYLIKTRGQQVTLSCSPISGHRSVSWYQQTPGQGLQFLFEYFSETQRNKGNFPGRFSGRQFSNSRSEMNVSTLELGDSALYLCASSPGTTDTQYFGPGTRLTVL.

The sample holds a few counts of this clonotype. V usage is TRBV24-1 and J usage is TRBJ1-4; D call uncertain. This CDR3 region has 13 residues. Germline V gene lookup returns CDR1 KGHDR and CDR2 SFDVKD. V was clipped by 4 bases and J by 5 bases, with 7 bases between them. The CDR3 DNA follows: TGTGCCACCAGTGACAGACAAAATGAAAAACTGTTTTTT. Residues: CATSDRQNEKLFF.

The rearrangement joins TRBV19 to TRBJ1-2; D not resolved. The germline V gene encodes CDR1 LNHDA and CDR2 SQIVND (reference sequence). V was pared by 7 bases and J by 4 bases, with 13 bases between. The CDR3 loop spans 13 amino acids. The CDR3 DNA is TGTGCCAGTAACCCCCGTGAGAGCTATGGCTACACCTTC. Translation: CASNPRESYGYTF.

This clonotype appeared a few times. This may come from a read error, since a much larger clone is one base off. The chain employs TRBV3-1 and TRBJ1-1; no clear D. The germline CDR1 and CDR2 sequences are LGHDT and YNNKEL (reference sequence). This CDR3 comprises 13 residues. The V and J ends lost 2 bases and 1 base respectively, with 5 bases between them. This chain's CDR3 is CASSQRENTEAFF. The CDR3, as DNA: TGTGCCAGCAGCCAAAGGGAGAACACTGAAGCTTTCTTT.

The chain is built from TRBV7-2 and TRBJ1-3, with D tentatively TRBD1 (5 bases). V lost 5 bases, J lost 2 bases, and 16 bases lay in between. Germline V gene lookup returns CDR1 SGHTA and CDR2 FQGNSA. The CDR3 contains 16 residues. CDR3: CASSTGGVGAGNTIYF. The CDR3 region has the DNA TGTGCCAGCAGCACCGGGGGGGTGGGAGCTGGAAACACCATATATTTT.

This clonotype was observed at least ten times. The J gene is TRBJ1-5, the V gene TRBV20-1; D gene uncertain. The CDR3 has 14 residues. The V gene's germline CDR1 is DFQATT and CDR2 SNEGSKA (reference sequence). Trimming removed 5 bases from V and 1 base from J, with 12 bases in between. This CDR3 is CSAPGQTSNQPQHF. The CDR3 bases are TGCAGTGCTCCGGGCCAAACAAGCAATCAGCCCCAGCATTTT.

This clonotype was detected ten times or more. The CDR3: CASRMRVNGTEAFF. DNA for the CDR3: TGTGCCAGCCGGATGAGGGTAAATGGCACTGAAGCTTTCTTT. The chain is built from TRBV7-9 and TRBJ1-1; D uncertain. Looked up from germline, CDR1 is SEHNR and CDR2 is FQNEAQ (reference sequence). The V gene lost 8 bases and the J gene lost 4 bases, with 17 bases spanning the gap. The CDR3 loop spans 14 amino acids. Together with reference TRBV7-9 and TRBJ1-1, the CDR3 gives the full variable domain: DTGVSQNPRHKITKRGQNVTFRCDPISEHNRLYWYRQTLGQGPEFLTYFQNEAQLEKSRLLSDRFSAERPKGSFSTLEIQRTEQGDSAMYLCASRMRVNGTEAFFGQGTRLTVV.

This clonotype was seen repeatedly, ten times or more. This chain's CDR3 is CASSSTGAGELFF. CDR3 DNA: TGTGCCAGCAGTTCTACAGGGGCCGGGGAGCTGTTTTTT. The chain couples TRBV12-3 or TRBV12-4 to TRBJ2-2; 7 bases are shared with TRBD1. After removal of 4 bases from V and 6 bases from J, the junction contained 2 bases not matched to a gene. The length of the CDR3 is 13 residues.

The chain recombines TRBV15 with TRBJ2-7; D remains ambiguous. Germline lookup yields CDR1 LNHNV and CDR2 YYDKDF (reference sequence). With 9 bases removed from V and 6 bases from J, the gap between germline ends came to 9 bases. The CDR3 extends over 10 amino acids. The CDR3 DNA sequence: TGTGCCACGAGCTATTGCGAGCAGTACTTC. Protein product: CATSYCEQYF.

The V and J genes are TRBV19 and TRBJ1-5, with no clear D. V lost 4 bases and J 0 bases, leaving 13 bases between the germline ends. The CDR3 runs to 16 residues. The germline V gene has CDR1 LNHDA and CDR2 SQIVND (reference sequence). CDR3 sequence reads: CASSTSDGYSNQPQHF. In nucleotides, the CDR3 is TGTGCCAGTAGTACCTCGGACGGTTATAGCAATCAGCCCCAGCATTTT. Looking up the rest from reference TRBV19 and TRBJ1-5 gives the full variable domain: DGGITQSPKYLFRKEGQNVTLSCEQNLNHDAMYWYRQDPGQGLRLIYYSQIVNDFQKGDIAEGYSVSREKKESFPLTVTSAQKNPTAFYLCASSTSDGYSNQPQHFGDGTRLSIL.

This clonotype was picked up many times. CDR3 loop: CASSGQIELFF. The CDR3 DNA reads as TGTGCCAGCAGCGGACAGATCGAACTGTTTTTT. The genes are TRBV12-3 or TRBV12-4 and TRBJ1-4; TRBD1 is a possible D gene (6 bases). The CDR3 covers 11 residues. V gave up 6 bases and J gave up 12 bases, with 11 bases separating them.

This clonotype has at least ten counts. This chain connects TRBV11-2 to TRBJ2-3; 10 bases fit TRBD1. CDR1 SGHAT and CDR2 FQNNGV come from the germline V gene. The ends lost 6 bases at V and 2 bases at J; junction bases unmatched: 5. The CDR3 is 15 amino acids. Here the CDR3 reads CASRTGTGVTDTQYF. DNA of the CDR3: TGTGCCAGCAGAACCGGGACAGGGGTCACAGATACGCAGTATTTT. Variable domain in full (rest from reference TRBV11-2 and TRBJ2-3): EAGVAQSPRYKIIEKRQSVAFWCNPISGHATLYWYQQILGQGPKLLIQFQNNGVVDDSQLPKDRFSAERLKGVDSTLKIQPAKLEDSAVYLCASRTGTGVTDTQYFGPGTRLTVL.

This clonotype was seen at least ten times. The rearrangement joins TRBV6-2 or TRBV6-3 to TRBJ2-1, with D perhaps TRBD2 (5 bases). From germline, CDR1 is MNHEY and CDR2 SVGEGT. The CDR3 totals 15 residues. Trimming pared 6 bases from V and 0 bases from J, leaving 12 bases between. The CDR3, as DNA: TGTGCCAGCAGAGTAGGGAGTAGCTCCTACAATGAGCAGTTCTTC. This gives the protein CASRVGSSSYNEQFF.

This clonotype was seen many times. The chain is built from TRBV5-1 and TRBJ2-2; D is unresolved. The CDR3 is 14 residues long. CDR1 and CDR2 from the germline V gene are SGHRS and YFSETQ. V was pared by 4 bases and J by 5 bases, with 12 bases between. The DNA of the CDR3 is TGCGCCAGCAGCGTGAAACAGACAACCGGGGAGCTGTTTTTT. It translates to CASSVKQTTGELFF.

This clonotype was counted at least ten times. The chain joins TRBV5-1 to TRBJ1-6, with a weak D call TRBD1 (5 bases). Deletions cut 4 bases from V and 14 bases from J, with 19 bases between. The germline gives CDR1 SGHRS, CDR2 YFSETQ. The CDR3 spans 14 residues. The CDR3 spells CASSPDTTGPTLHF. The CDR3 DNA reads as TGCGCCAGCAGCCCCGATACCACGGGACCCACCCTCCACTTT.

This clonotype was picked up many times. The chain uses TRBV6-2 or TRBV6-3 and TRBJ2-5, with a weak D call TRBD2 (6 bases). Trimming pared 5 bases from V and 1 base from J, leaving 11 bases between. Per germline, CDR1 MNHEY and CDR2 SVGEGT. The CDR3 spans 14 residues. CDR3 DNA sequence: TGTGCCAGCAGTCGCCGGGACTCCCAAGAGACCCAGTACTTC. Residues: CASSRRDSQETQYF.

The chain carries TRBV5-1 and TRBJ2-2; 10 bases match TRBD1. The V gene end was trimmed by 4 bases and the J gene end by 1 base; junction bases not matched to a gene: 7. Germline V gene data show CDR1 as SGHRS and CDR2 as YFSETQ. This CDR3 is built from 17 residues. CDR3 amino acids: CASSPRQGAENTGELFF. The CDR3 DNA follows: TGCGCCAGCAGCCCCCGACAGGGGGCGGAGAACACCGGGGAGCTGTTTTTT.